This T cell receptor (beta chain) derives from a study of cytomegalovirus exposure and HLA in healthy donors. Regarding the study as a whole: Researchers catalogued approximately 170 TCR beta chains as cytomegalovirus-associated. In a later analysis, productive TCRs from donors in an Asian-associated ancestry cluster reportedly carried fewer N-insertions than the cohort mean. In a later analysis, V- and J-gene trimming of beta chains associated with a DCLRE1C missense variant, replicated independently.

PCR involved 60 Vbeta and 13 Jbeta primers. The method was immunoSEQ multiplex PCR; TCRdb's version includes in-frame clones alone and lacks a portion of them. Here the sample spans some 120,000 clones, about four fifths being singletons. V shed 4 bases and J shed 0 bases, with 14 bases lying between them. This CDR3 region has 16 residues. Germline CDR1 and CDR2: SGHDT and YYEEEE. As concerns this clone: The antigen is not known.

This clonotype originated in a human donor in good health. The genes are TRBV5-6 and TRBJ2-1; D is possibly TRBD2 (6 bases). The sample consisted of PBMCs. Written as DNA, the CDR3 is TGTGCCAGCAGCGGGGGAGGCCCGAGCTCCTACAATGAGCAGTTCTTC. Amino acid sequence: CASSGGGPSSYNEQFF.